This TCR beta chain was identified in a study of T cell clonotyping in hematopoietic cell transplantation. Study outcomes and limitations: Few recipient clonotypes overlapped donors; over 97% were de novo at given depth. Broader posttransplant TCR repertoire diversity was predicted by graft donor and pretransplant recipient Inverse Simpson Index values. Recipient TCR diversity dropped after transplant; expanded clonotypes rose from day 30 to 180.

CDR1 is ENHRY and CDR2 is SYGVKD in the germline V gene. This CDR3 is built from 13 residues. Between the trimmed V and J ends, which lost 9 bases and 7 bases, there was a span of 13 bases. Samples: about 28 days before transplant, then days 30, 100 and 180 after. This table comes from immunoSEQ multiplex PCR, and its TCRdb copy is limited to in-frame clones, with some not included. This table has around 17,000 clones, around 85% appearing once. This clone was seen a handful of times. Its matching antigen is unknown. The chain uses TRBV10-3 and TRBJ1-6; D perhaps matches TRBD1 (5 bases). Here the sequenced sample was PBMCs, taken 100 days after allogeneic stem cell transplant. The receptor's source is a male patient aged 60-69 years who had an allogeneic stem cell transplant from a related donor, so the T cells may come from the graft donor. Some clones in this sample may be carry-over from other donors' samples. CDR3 loop: CAIRGGTNSPLHF. The CDR3 nucleotides read TGTGCCATTCGCGGGGGGACCAATTCACCCCTCCACTTT.